This is a list of T cell receptor beta chains from one sample in a study of T cells expressing NK-cell markers. One entry per CDR3 protein, without DNA, is what TCRdb gives after re-calling the 5' RACE reads. The sample table includes about 260,000 distinct CDR3 sequences. Sequencing was carried out using blood T cells: a sorted CD56 or NKG2C T cell subset, CD4+ or CD8+ T cells, or bulk PBMC T cells (not recorded which). The receptors were gathered from a woman between 18 and 75 years old in good health. Both conserved end residues are part of each CDR3.

v_call	j_call	cdr3_aa
TRBV7-2	TRBJ2-7	CASSLDGRGDEQYF
TRBV5-6	TRBJ1-5	CASSFGTADQPQHF
TRBV5-1	TRBJ2-3	CASSLDTTRATRTDTQYF
TRBV20-1	TRBJ2-3	CSARRGATLNTDTQYF
TRBV28	TRBJ1-2	CASSSGTASGYGYTF
TRBV5-6	TRBJ2-7	CASSLFSAEYEQYF
TRBV9	TRBJ2-3	CASSVGPGTGTLDTQYF
TRBV7-2	TRBJ2-1	CASSSREPSREQFF
TRBV7-2	TRBJ2-2	CASSLRGSVPGELFF
TRBV2	TRBJ1-1	CASSDNTEAFF
TRBV2	TRBJ2-1	CASSYEGGTLGNEQFF
TRBV4-2	TRBJ2-1	CASSPQRSTVNEQFF
TRBV6-6	TRBJ1-2	CASSRRRSGGYTF
TRBV9	TRBJ2-6	CASSVWPFSGANVLTF
TRBV5-1	TRBJ1-4	CASSPGGTGATNEKLFF
TRBV10-3	TRBJ1-1	CAISERTIGTEAFF
TRBV7-2	TRBJ2-2	CASSLDPPGGGRELFF
TRBV29-1	TRBJ2-3	CSGRAGTALTRDTQYF
TRBV5-1	TRBJ2-5	CASSQGGETQYF
TRBV9	TRBJ1-3	CASSEQGSSGNTIYF
TRBV18	TRBJ2-7	CASSPLPLGSSYEQYF
TRBV2	TRBJ1-4	CASSVRTGGNEKLFF
TRBV5-1	TRBJ1-1	CASSLESGMNTEAFF
TRBV19	TRBJ2-6	CAHPDGHSGANVLTF
TRBV12-3/TRBV12-4	TRBJ2-3	CASSLGGLAPTDTQYF
TRBV7-8	TRBJ2-6	CASSFIRSGANVLTF
TRBV6-1	TRBJ2-3	CASSPGQGLTTDTQYF
TRBV27	TRBJ2-4	CANHLSLAKNIQYF
TRBV18	TRBJ1-4	CATGRQQGEKLFF
TRBV20-1	TRBJ2-4	CSARNPTQGYIQYF
TRBV10-3	TRBJ2-5	CAISEGGKGRRQETQYF
TRBV5-1	TRBJ2-1	CASSRYSGEEQFF
TRBV9	TRBJ1-2	CASSGRQGGNYGYTF
TRBV18	TRBJ1-1	CASSPPGVYDPNTEAFF
TRBV5-1	TRBJ2-3	CASSWTSGGGTDTQYF
TRBV19	TRBJ2-3	CASGQGLQDTQYF
TRBV5-1	TRBJ2-3	CASSLEAAEDTQYF
TRBV7-2	TRBJ1-4	CASSLGRATNEKLFF
TRBV29-1	TRBJ1-1	CSVEAVRGTEAFF